This record concerns one T cell receptor (beta chain) sequence. Its antigen remains unknown. 5'RACE with constant-segment primers built TCRalpha and TCRbeta cDNA libraries with UMIs. TCRdb reanalysed the 5' RACE reads using MiXCR and keeps one entry per CDR3 protein. The sample yields approximately 390,000 distinct CDR3 sequences, about 15% seen once. These data are taken from a study of T-cell memory formation after mild COVID-19. Study-level results: Largely, contracting CD4+ clones fell within CM and EM, and contracting CD8+ clones within EMRA.

This clonotype was obtained from a man between 18 and 35 years old who had mild COVID-19 (a few samples of this study predate the infection). Cell type and time point are not known. Sequencing was done on a sample of PBMCs or a T cell subset sorted from them (not recorded which).

As DNA, the CDR3 is TGTGCCAGCAGCTCGACTAGCGGGCGGCTATACGAGCAGTACTTC. It encodes CASSSTSGRLYEQYF. V usage is TRBV7-2 and J usage is TRBJ2-7; 10 bases agree with TRBD2. Germline V gene data show CDR1 as SGHTA and CDR2 as FQGNSA. Losses at the gene ends were 4 bases for V and 4 bases for J; bases not matched to a gene: 7. The CDR3 has 15 amino acids. Complete variable domain (other parts from reference TRBV7-2 and TRBJ2-7): GAGVSQSPSNKVTEKGKDVELRCDPISGHTALYWYRQSLGQGLEFLIYFQGNSAPDKSGLPSDRFSAERTGGSVSTLTIQRTQQEDSAVYLCASSSTSGRLYEQYFGPGTRLTVT.